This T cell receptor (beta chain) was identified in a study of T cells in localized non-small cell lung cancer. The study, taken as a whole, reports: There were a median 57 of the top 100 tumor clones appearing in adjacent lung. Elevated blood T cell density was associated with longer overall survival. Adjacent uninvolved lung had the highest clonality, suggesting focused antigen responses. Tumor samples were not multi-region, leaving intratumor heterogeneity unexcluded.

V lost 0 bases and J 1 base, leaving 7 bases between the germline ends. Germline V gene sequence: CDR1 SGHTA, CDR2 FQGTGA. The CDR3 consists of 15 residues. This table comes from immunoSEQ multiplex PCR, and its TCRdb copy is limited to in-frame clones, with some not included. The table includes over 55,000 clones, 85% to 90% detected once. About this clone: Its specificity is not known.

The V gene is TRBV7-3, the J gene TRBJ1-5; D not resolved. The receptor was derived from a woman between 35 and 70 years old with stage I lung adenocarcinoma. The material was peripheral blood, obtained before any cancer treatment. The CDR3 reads CASSLTPRSNQPQHF. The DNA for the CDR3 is TGTGCCAGCAGCTTAACTCCCAGAAGCAATCAGCCCCAGCATTTT.